This TCR beta chain was recorded in a study of CD8 T cells in Susac syndrome. Trimming stripped 5 bases from V and 4 bases from J, with 18 bases between. This CDR3 is 16 amino acids long. Germline assignment: CDR1 PRHDT and CDR2 FYEKMQ (reference sequence). RNA totalling roughly 0.45 to 1 ug underwent reverse transcription with random hexamers. TCRdb passed the immunoSEQ multiplex PCR reads through MiXCR, listing each CDR3 protein once. This table has about 140,000 distinct CDR3 sequences, around 94% appearing once. The source is a human donor in good health. The chain carries TRBV13 and TRBJ2-1; D is possibly TRBD2 (5 bases). Sequenced: CD8+ T cells from PBMCs. This CDR3 is CASSPRAARIYNEQFF. The DNA for the CDR3 is TGTGCCAGCAGCCCGCGGGCGGCCAGGATTTACAATGAGCAGTTCTTC.